This T cell receptor (beta chain) was captured by sequencing in a study of blood T cell repertoires in COVID-19. The V end was cut by 4 bases, the J end by 7 bases, with 14 bases between. CDR3 length: 14 amino acids. CDR1 and CDR2 from the germline V gene are MDHEN and SYDVKM. Method: immunoSEQ multiplex PCR; TCRdb's copy keeps in-frame clones and lacks some. The repertoire holds roughly 330,000 clones, with roughly 90% as singletons. The source is a man aged 30-40 years with COVID-19, enrolled during active disease. V is TRBV28 and J is TRBJ2-4; the D gene is possibly TRBD1 (6 bases). Sequenced: peripheral blood. Here the CDR3 reads CASSSQGGLNIQYF. DNA of the CDR3: TGTGCCAGCAGTTCACAAGGGGGTCTTAACATTCAGTACTTC.